This T cell receptor beta chain was sequenced during a study of yellow fever vaccine responses in identical twins. TCRdb fed the RT-PCR reads into MiXCR, producing one record per CDR3 protein. This sample yields 3,000 to 4,000 distinct CDR3 sequences, of which roughly four fifths are seen a single time; around 3% belongs to the top ten. The count of this clonotype is one. This receptor was taken from a woman aged 18-29 years who received the yellow fever vaccine. Here the sequenced sample was T cells from blood (PBMCs), unsorted or a sorted subset (not recorded which), taken before or after yellow fever vaccination (not recorded which).

CDR3 loop: CASRGLAGRDTQYF. DNA for the CDR3: TGTGCCAGCAGAGGACTAGCGGGGCGAGATACGCAGTATTTT. V is TRBV6-2 or TRBV6-3 and J is TRBJ2-3, with 12 bases fitting TRBD2. The V and J ends lost 6 bases and 5 bases, in that order; junction bases with no gene match: 3. The germline gives CDR1 MNHEY, CDR2 SVGEGT. The CDR3 totals 14 residues.